Given below is one TCR beta chain in context. Its antigen is still unknown. This record comes from a study of T cells in localized non-small cell lung cancer. The method was immunoSEQ multiplex PCR; TCRdb's version includes in-frame clones alone and lacks a portion of them. Of roughly 16,000 clones listed, 89% were seen once; the top ten hold roughly 29%. The study's findings and limits: Sequencing, confined to only one tumor region, leaves heterogeneity possible. Appearance in adjacent lung was seen for a median 57 of the top 100 tumor clones. Measurement of T cell clonality placed uninvolved adjacent lung highest, above the level in tumor.

The CDR3 extends over 15 amino acids. V shed 5 bases and J 8 bases; nucleotides not matched to a gene: 15. Germline CDR1 is GTSNPN and CDR2 is SVGIG (reference sequence). Source: peripheral blood, taken before any cancer treatment. The chain employs TRBV30 and TRBJ2-1, with TRBD1 matching 7 bases. The origin of this receptor is a female donor over 55 with stage III squamous cell lung carcinoma. The CDR3 DNA reads as TGTGCCTGGGCTGCGGACAGGTATGTCTCCGATGAGCAGTTCTTC. This codes for CAWAADRYVSDEQFF.